A selection of T cell receptor beta chains follows, all from one sample in a study of chemoradiotherapy in HPV16-positive cancers. Assay: immunoSEQ multiplex PCR; the TCRdb copy retains only in-frame clones and omits some. The sample lists about 32,000 clones, about 91% occurring once. This sample comprised blood, obtained from a patient who underwent chemoradiotherapy. All receptors derive from a human donor with HPV-associated anogenital cancer. CDR3s include the opening cysteine and the closing phenylalanine or tryptophan. The D gene is left open where the match is weak. The size of a clone is reported for some rows only, either as once, few or many, or as a class for expanded clones.

cdr3_aa: CAWSSGVGAGELFF; cdr3_nt: TGTGCCTGGAGCAGTGGGGTTGGCGCCGGGGAGCTGTTTTTT; d_call: .; j_call: TRBJ2-2; v_call: TRBV30; clone_size: .
cdr3_aa: CASSETQANTEAFF; cdr3_nt: TGCGCCAGCAGCGAAACACAGGCGAACACTGAAGCTTTCTTT; d_call: .; j_call: TRBJ1-1; v_call: TRBV5-1; clone_size: .
cdr3_aa: CASSDPGTGGYEQYF; cdr3_nt: TGTGCCAGCAGTGATCCCGGGACAGGGGGCTACGAGCAGTACTTC; d_call: TRBD1; j_call: TRBJ2-7; v_call: TRBV6-1; clone_size: .
cdr3_aa: CASSLGGDPSDTQYF; cdr3_nt: TGTGCCAGCAGCTTAGGAGGGGACCCCTCAGATACGCAGTATTTT; d_call: .; j_call: TRBJ2-3; v_call: TRBV5-4; clone_size: .
cdr3_aa: CASSVAPSMNTEAFF; cdr3_nt: TGTGCCAGCAGTGTGGCGCCCAGCATGAACACTGAAGCTTTCTTT; d_call: .; j_call: TRBJ1-1; v_call: TRBV2; clone_size: .
cdr3_aa: CASSQTGLGETQYF; cdr3_nt: TGCGCCAGCAGCCAGACGGGACTGGGAGAGACCCAGTACTTC; d_call: .; j_call: TRBJ2-5; v_call: TRBV4-1; clone_size: once
cdr3_aa: CASSLGTQYYGYTF; cdr3_nt: TGTGCCAGCAGCCTCGGGACGCAGTACTATGGCTACACCTTC; d_call: .; j_call: TRBJ1-2; v_call: TRBV7-2; clone_size: .
cdr3_aa: CASSLGLAGDEQYF; cdr3_nt: TGTGCCAGCAGCTTAGGCTTAGCGGGAGATGAGCAGTACTTC; d_call: TRBD2; j_call: TRBJ2-7; v_call: TRBV11-3; clone_size: .
cdr3_aa: CASFSSSYEQYF; cdr3_nt: TGTGCCAGCTTTTCGAGTTCCTACGAGCAGTACTTC; d_call: .; j_call: TRBJ2-7; v_call: TRBV27; clone_size: .
cdr3_aa: CASSGEGPDYEQYF; cdr3_nt: TGTGCCAGCAGTGGGGAGGGGCCAGACTACGAGCAGTACTTC; d_call: TRBD2; j_call: TRBJ2-7; v_call: TRBV6-1; clone_size: .
cdr3_aa: CASSPRTSDGELFF; cdr3_nt: TGTGCCAGCAGCCCCAGGACCTCGGACGGGGAGCTGTTTTTT; d_call: .; j_call: TRBJ2-2; v_call: TRBV11-2; clone_size: .
cdr3_aa: CATTRDRGGTEAFF; cdr3_nt: TGTGCCACCACCAGGGACAGGGGGGGCACTGAAGCTTTCTTT; d_call: TRBD1; j_call: TRBJ1-1; v_call: TRBV28; clone_size: .
cdr3_aa: CASTVAPSDSTDTQYF; cdr3_nt: TGTGCCAGCACCGTGGCCCCCAGCGACAGCACAGATACGCAGTATTTT; d_call: .; j_call: TRBJ2-3; v_call: TRBV28; clone_size: .
cdr3_aa: CASSKLKSGGLGGELFF; cdr3_nt: TGTGCCAGCAGCAAATTAAAGTCAGGGGGCTTGGGCGGGGAGCTGTTTTTT; d_call: .; j_call: TRBJ2-2; v_call: TRBV21-1; clone_size: few
cdr3_aa: CASSHLSGNNSPLHF; cdr3_nt: TGTGCCAGCAGCCACCTTTCGGGGAATAATTCACCCCTCCACTTT; d_call: .; j_call: TRBJ1-6; v_call: TRBV11-1; clone_size: .
cdr3_aa: CASSPTSGGTYEQYF; cdr3_nt: TGTGCCAGCAGTCCGACTAGCGGGGGGACTTACGAGCAGTACTTC; d_call: TRBD2; j_call: TRBJ2-7; v_call: TRBV11-3; clone_size: .
cdr3_aa: CASSSPGQGDEQYF; cdr3_nt: TGTGCCAGTAGTTCTCCGGGACAGGGGGACGAGCAGTACTTC; d_call: TRBD1; j_call: TRBJ2-7; v_call: TRBV19; clone_size: .
cdr3_aa: CASSPSGSNEQYF; cdr3_nt: TGTGCCAGCTCACCGTCCGGGTCCAACGAGCAGTACTTC; d_call: .; j_call: TRBJ2-7; v_call: TRBV18; clone_size: once
cdr3_aa: CAIMGQGLFGYGYTF; cdr3_nt: TGTGCCATCATGGGACAGGGATTGTTCGGCTATGGCTACACCTTC; d_call: TRBD1; j_call: TRBJ1-2; v_call: TRBV10-3; clone_size: once
cdr3_aa: CASKDGTYNYGYTF; cdr3_nt: TGTGCCAGCAAGGACGGGACATACAACTATGGCTACACCTTC; d_call: .; j_call: TRBJ1-2; v_call: TRBV28; clone_size: .
cdr3_aa: CSVEVPGMNTEAFF; cdr3_nt: TGCAGCGTTGAAGTTCCGGGCATGAACACTGAAGCTTTCTTT; d_call: .; j_call: TRBJ1-1; v_call: TRBV29-1; clone_size: few
cdr3_aa: CASSFYVGTQYF; cdr3_nt: TGTGCCAGCAGCTTTTACGTAGGGACCCAGTACTTC; d_call: .; j_call: TRBJ2-5; v_call: TRBV5-6; clone_size: .
cdr3_aa: CAASGGGPAGSRSDTEAFF; cdr3_nt: TGTGCCGCATCTGGGGGGGGCCCCGCCGGTAGTCGTTCGGACACTGAAGCTTTCTTT; d_call: .; j_call: TRBJ1-1; v_call: TRBV10-3; clone_size: .
cdr3_aa: CSVELAGANVLTF; cdr3_nt: TGCAGCGTTGAGTTGGCGGGGGCCAACGTCCTGACTTTC; d_call: .; j_call: TRBJ2-6; v_call: TRBV29-1; clone_size: .
cdr3_aa: CASSIDGNQPQHF; cdr3_nt: TGTGCCAGTAGTATAGATGGCAATCAGCCCCAGCATTTT; d_call: .; j_call: TRBJ1-5; v_call: TRBV19; clone_size: .
cdr3_aa: CASSSVGGQIYGYTF; cdr3_nt: TGTGCCAGCAGCTCTGTGGGGGGACAGATCTATGGCTACACCTTC; d_call: TRBD1; j_call: TRBJ1-2; v_call: TRBV5-6; clone_size: few
cdr3_aa: CASSLSRVQPQHF; cdr3_nt: TGTGCCAGCAGTTTATCGAGGGTACAGCCCCAGCATTTT; d_call: .; j_call: TRBJ1-5; v_call: TRBV27; clone_size: .
cdr3_aa: CASSQSKRTERGGNTIYF; cdr3_nt: TGTGCCAGCAGTCAAAGTAAGAGGACAGAAAGAGGTGGAAACACCATATATTTT; d_call: .; j_call: TRBJ1-3; v_call: TRBV7-4; clone_size: .
cdr3_aa: CASSLPPLGTGEKLFF; cdr3_nt: TGTGCCAGCAGCTTACCTCCCCTAGGGACGGGAGAAAAACTGTTTTTT; d_call: .; j_call: TRBJ1-4; v_call: TRBV11-2; clone_size: .
cdr3_aa: CASSPRTAQGGYTF; cdr3_nt: TGTGCCAGCAGCCCGAGGACCGCCCAAGGAGGCTACACCTTC; d_call: .; j_call: TRBJ1-2; v_call: TRBV11-2; clone_size: .
cdr3_aa: CAISDGGATNEKLFF; cdr3_nt: TGTGCCATCAGTGACGGAGGGGCAACTAATGAAAAACTGTTTTTT; d_call: .; j_call: TRBJ1-4; v_call: TRBV10-3; clone_size: .
cdr3_aa: CASSQGTTPPYEQYF; cdr3_nt: TGTGCCAGCAGCCAAGGGACAACCCCACCCTACGAGCAGTACTTC; d_call: .; j_call: TRBJ2-7; v_call: TRBV11-3; clone_size: .
cdr3_aa: CASSLANQPQHF; cdr3_nt: TGCGCCAGCAGCTTGGCCAATCAGCCCCAGCATTTT; d_call: .; j_call: TRBJ1-5; v_call: TRBV5-1; clone_size: .
cdr3_aa: CASMASGTYEQYF; cdr3_nt: TGTGCTAGTATGGCTAGCGGGACCTACGAGCAGTACTTC; d_call: TRBD2; j_call: TRBJ2-7; v_call: TRBV12-5; clone_size: .
cdr3_aa: CSVDLGEGTEAFF; cdr3_nt: TGCAGCGTTGATCTAGGGGAAGGGACTGAAGCTTTCTTT; d_call: .; j_call: TRBJ1-1; v_call: TRBV29-1; clone_size: .
cdr3_aa: CASSLGPQLTTSGELFF; cdr3_nt: TGTGCCAGCAGCTTAGGGCCCCAGTTAACCACCAGCGGGGAGCTGTTTTTT; d_call: .; j_call: TRBJ2-2; v_call: TRBV7-6; clone_size: once
cdr3_aa: CASSISRDRIDQPQHF; cdr3_nt: TGTGCCAGTAGTATCTCTCGGGACAGGATAGATCAGCCCCAGCATTTT; d_call: TRBD1; j_call: TRBJ1-5; v_call: TRBV19; clone_size: .
cdr3_aa: CATMGQNQETQYF; cdr3_nt: TGTGCCACCATGGGACAGAACCAAGAGACCCAGTACTTC; d_call: TRBD1; j_call: TRBJ2-5; v_call: TRBV2; clone_size: .
cdr3_aa: CASSPLRDFNYEQYF; cdr3_nt: TGCGCCAGCAGCCCCCTCCGGGACTTCAACTACGAGCAGTACTTC; d_call: .; j_call: TRBJ2-7; v_call: TRBV5-1; clone_size: .
cdr3_aa: CASSITASNQPQHF; cdr3_nt: TGTGCCAGTAGTATAACAGCTAGCAATCAGCCCCAGCATTTT; d_call: .; j_call: TRBJ1-5; v_call: TRBV19; clone_size: .
cdr3_aa: CASSAEWGGPYDYTF; cdr3_nt: TGTGCCAGTAGTGCGGAATGGGGCGGCCCTTATGACTACACCTTC; d_call: .; j_call: TRBJ1-2; v_call: TRBV19; clone_size: .
cdr3_aa: CASSLTSGETDTQYF; cdr3_nt: TGTGCCAGCAGCTTAACTAGCGGGGAGACAGATACGCAGTATTTT; d_call: TRBD2; j_call: TRBJ2-3; v_call: TRBV7-3; clone_size: .
cdr3_aa: CSVAKWDSQETQYF; cdr3_nt: TGCAGCGTCGCCAAATGGGACAGCCAAGAGACCCAGTACTTC; d_call: TRBD1; j_call: TRBJ2-5; v_call: TRBV29-1; clone_size: .
cdr3_aa: CASSMKEISNQPQHF; cdr3_nt: TGTGCCAGTAGTATGAAGGAGATTAGCAATCAGCCCCAGCATTTT; d_call: .; j_call: TRBJ1-5; v_call: TRBV19; clone_size: .
cdr3_aa: CASSQLLSGSSYEQYF; cdr3_nt: TGTGCCAGCAGCCAACTCCTTAGCGGGAGTTCCTACGAGCAGTACTTC; d_call: TRBD2; j_call: TRBJ2-7; v_call: TRBV4-2; clone_size: .